This T cell receptor beta chain was retrieved from a study of cytomegalovirus exposure and HLA in healthy donors. Background on the study: Prior work identified some 120 million unique TCR beta sequences in 150 million to 200 million T cells. Findings and limits, study-wide: The classifier reportedly diagnosed cytomegalovirus status with high sensitivity and specificity.

Turning to this clone: Its specificity is not known.

Germline V gene data show CDR1 as LGHNT and CDR2 as FRNRAP. The CDR3 loop spans 17 amino acids. Trimming pared 0 bases from V and 4 bases from J, leaving 15 bases between. PCR involved 60 Vbeta and 13 Jbeta primers. Assay: immunoSEQ multiplex PCR; the TCRdb copy retains only in-frame clones and omits some. The sample has around 96,000 clones; about 80% are singletons. The chain employs TRBV12-5 and TRBJ2-2; TRBD2 might be the D (5 bases). This receptor was identified in a man aged 25-40 years in good health and CMV-seropositive. Source material: PBMCs. This chain's CDR3 is CASGLVHSTEGTGELFF. The CDR3 region has the DNA TGTGCTAGTGGTTTGGTACATTCTACCGAGGGCACCGGGGAGCTGTTTTTT.